These T cell receptor beta chains were read from a single sample in a study of CD8 T cells in ankylosing spondylitis. TCRdb re-called the 5' RACE reads through MiXCR, storing one row per CDR3 protein. The table includes some 240,000 distinct CDR3 sequences, about 24% detected once. The material sequenced was blood, either unsorted or a sorted T cell fraction (not recorded which). The receptors were sampled from a male donor with ankylosing spondylitis or in good health (not recorded which). CDR3s include the opening cysteine and the closing phenylalanine or tryptophan. The D gene is left open where the match is weak. Rows may omit the clone size; those that give it use once, few, many or a size class.

CDR3nt,CDR3aa,j_gene,abundance,v_gene,d_gene
TGTGCCAGCAGCTTGGCACTAGCGGGCCGTACGGAGCAGTACTTC,CASSLALAGRTEQYF,TRBJ2-7,few,TRBV5-5,TRBD2
TGCAGTGCTACTCCCGGACATAGGAACACTGAAGCTTTCTTT,CSATPGHRNTEAFF,TRBJ1-1,many,TRBV20-1,-
TGTGCCAGCAGTAGGAGAGATAGCAATCAGCCCCAGCATTTT,CASSRRDSNQPQHF,TRBJ1-5,many,TRBV6-1,-
TGTGCCAGCAGGGGGAAGTGGGGGAACCAAGAGACCCAGTACTTC,CASRGKWGNQETQYF,TRBJ2-5,many,TRBV2,-
TGCAGCGCCGACGATGGCTACACCTTC,CSADDGYTF,TRBJ1-2,-,TRBV29-1,-
TGTGCCAGCAGTTACCGCCCCCCTAGCGGGTGGGGGGAGACCCAGTACTTC,CASSYRPPSGWGETQYF,TRBJ2-5,-,TRBV6-7,TRBD2
TGCAGTGCTCATACACTGGAAAAAACCAAAAACATTCAGTACTTC,CSAHTLEKTKNIQYF,TRBJ2-4,few,TRBV20-1,-
TGTGCCAGCAGTCCCGGGACTGAAAGACGGGAGCTGTTTTTT,CASSPGTERRELFF,TRBJ2-2,once,TRBV12-3/TRBV12-4,-
TGTGCCAGCAGCTTAGGGGCTTTGGTCATTCAGTACTTC,CASSLGALVIQYF,TRBJ2-4,few,TRBV11-2,-
TGCAGTGCTACCCCCGGGGCCCGTGTGTTCTTC,CSATPGARVFF,TRBJ2-1,few,TRBV20-1,-
TGTGCCAGCAGCTTCCCAGCTGGGGCCAACGTCCTGACTTTC,CASSFPAGANVLTF,TRBJ2-6,many,TRBV5-6,-
TGCAGTGCTAGAGCGCGGCAGGGGAACACTGAAGCTTTCTTT,CSARARQGNTEAFF,TRBJ1-1,-,TRBV20-1,-
TGTGCCAGCAGTGGAAGGACAGGGTTCCCAGATACGCAGTATTTT,CASSGRTGFPDTQYF,TRBJ2-3,few,TRBV12-3/TRBV12-4,TRBD1
TGTGCCAGCAGCTCCGGTTGGAACACAGATACGCAGTATTTT,CASSSGWNTDTQYF,TRBJ2-3,many,TRBV7-7,-
TGCGCCAGCAGCTTGAGCGCTAGCTCCCACACAGATACGCAGTATTTT,CASSLSASSHTDTQYF,TRBJ2-3,-,TRBV5-1,-
TGTGCCACCAGTGATTCGACAGGGGAGTTTGAGCAGTTCTTC,CATSDSTGEFEQFF,TRBJ2-1,few,TRBV24-1,TRBD1
TGTGCCAGCAGCTTTTCAGCTCCAACTAATGAAAAACTGTTTTTT,CASSFSAPTNEKLFF,TRBJ1-4,many,TRBV7-9,-
TGTGCCAGCAGTCAGATTCAAGAGACCCAGTACTTC,CASSQIQETQYF,TRBJ2-5,-,TRBV6-6,-
TGTGCCAGCAGTTCTCCCGGGACAGGGGCCTACGAGCAGTACTTC,CASSSPGTGAYEQYF,TRBJ2-7,many,TRBV28,TRBD1
TGTGCCAGCAGCCCCTCGTGGGGAGATACGCAGTATTTT,CASSPSWGDTQYF,TRBJ2-3,many,TRBV11-2,-
TGTGCCAGCAGTTACGAATTAGGCTACCGGAACACTGAAGCTTTCTTT,CASSYELGYRNTEAFF,TRBJ1-1,many,TRBV6-5,-
TGCAGTGCTAGAGCCCTAGCCGAGCAGTACTTC,CSARALAEQYF,TRBJ2-7,-,TRBV20-1,-
TGCAGCGTGTCCAGCGGGGGAGGGGAGCAGTACTTC,CSVSSGGGEQYF,TRBJ2-7,few,TRBV29-1,TRBD2
TGTGCCAGCAGTCCCCTGCAGAGGGACCAGCAGTACTTC,CASSPLQRDQQYF,TRBJ2-7,many,TRBV12-3/TRBV12-4,-
TGCAGTGCTAGAGACCGACGGGGGGGCGCCGGGGAGCTGTTTTTT,CSARDRRGGAGELFF,TRBJ2-2,many,TRBV20-1,TRBD2
TGCGCCAGCAGCCAAGATGTCCGGGGATCGAGCTCCTATAATTCACCCCTCCACTTT,CASSQDVRGSSSYNSPLHF,TRBJ1-6,many,TRBV4-1,-
TGTGCCAGCAGCCCCGGGACTAGCGGGCCCCTGGAGACCCAGTACTTC,CASSPGTSGPLETQYF,TRBJ2-5,many,TRBV12-3/TRBV12-4,TRBD2
TGCAGTGCCGTCCGAGGGGGCTCCTACAATGAGCAGTTCTTC,CSAVRGGSYNEQFF,TRBJ2-1,-,TRBV20-1,-
TGCGCCAGCAGCCCCTTGGGCGCTGAGACCCAGTACTTC,CASSPLGAETQYF,TRBJ2-5,many,TRBV4-1,-
TGTGCCAGCAGTTTGTCCTGGCAAGCCTACGAGCAGTACTTC,CASSLSWQAYEQYF,TRBJ2-7,-,TRBV12-3/TRBV12-4,-
TGTGCCAGCAGTTGGGGGGGGCGAGCATCCTACAATGAGCAGTTCTTC,CASSWGGRASYNEQFF,TRBJ2-1,many,TRBV28,-
TGCAGTGCCCGTACCGGGACAGGGATCACAGATACGCAGTATTTT,CSARTGTGITDTQYF,TRBJ2-3,few,TRBV20-1,TRBD1
TGCAGCGTTCCCGGGACAGGGGCGGTTACGCAGTATTTT,CSVPGTGAVTQYF,TRBJ2-3,few,TRBV29-1,TRBD1
TGTGCCACCCGTGTGGGACTAGGATTCAGTGAGCAGTTCTTC,CATRVGLGFSEQFF,TRBJ2-1,-,TRBV2,TRBD2
TGTGCCAGCAGCTTCAACAGGGAAGAGACCCAGTACTTC,CASSFNREETQYF,TRBJ2-5,many,TRBV11-2,-
TGCAGTGCTCCGACGGGACTAGCGGGGGTGCAAGAGACCCAGTACTTC,CSAPTGLAGVQETQYF,TRBJ2-5,-,TRBV20-1,TRBD2
TGTGCCAGCAGCGGGAGGGGGTCGCGAAATCAGCCCCAGCATTTT,CASSGRGSRNQPQHF,TRBJ1-5,-,TRBV28,-
TGCGCCAGCAGCTCAGGGACAGGTGGCGGTGAGCAGTACTTC,CASSSGTGGGEQYF,TRBJ2-7,-,TRBV5-1,TRBD1
TGCAGTGCTAGTAGGAAAGCCTACGAGCAGTACTTC,CSASRKAYEQYF,TRBJ2-7,many,TRBV20-1,-
TGCGCCAGCAGCTTGTTTGTGAACACTGAAGCTTTCTTT,CASSLFVNTEAFF,TRBJ1-1,-,TRBV5-1,-
TGTGCCAGCAGCTTAGTAAGCGCCTGGCAGTTCTTC,CASSLVSAWQFF,TRBJ2-1,-,TRBV7-9,-
TGTGCCAGCAGCTTGATGGGGACCTCCAATGAGCAGTTCTTC,CASSLMGTSNEQFF,TRBJ2-1,-,TRBV5-5,-
TGTGCCATCAGTGATGGACAGGGGAGGGACGAGCAGTACTTC,CAISDGQGRDEQYF,TRBJ2-7,many,TRBV10-3,TRBD1
TGCAGCGTGGGACAGGGTAGCAATCAGCCCCAGCATTTT,CSVGQGSNQPQHF,TRBJ1-5,-,TRBV29-1,TRBD1
TGCAGCGTCTTAAGGGGCAGCGGGGCCCTCCTACGAGAGCAGTTCTTC,CSVLRGSGALLREQFF,TRBJ2-1,few,TRBV29-1,TRBD2
TGTGCCTCCACCTCCGGACGCACAGATACGCAGTATTTT,CASTSGRTDTQYF,TRBJ2-3,many,TRBV15,-
TGTGCCAGCAGTTTAAGCGGTAGGGGACTTCCCCTCGAGCAGTACTTC,CASSLSGRGLPLEQYF,TRBJ2-7,-,TRBV28,-
TGTGCCAGCAGCAAGGGACAGGGGATCACAGATACGCAGTATTTT,CASSKGQGITDTQYF,TRBJ2-3,many,TRBV4-2,TRBD1
TGTGCCACCAACGGATTCAGGGGAGGGGAAAAACTGTTTTTT,CATNGFRGGEKLFF,TRBJ1-4,few,TRBV6-1,-
TGTGCCAGCAGCTTAGCTGGGGGCGACAGGGAGCAGTACTTC,CASSLAGGDREQYF,TRBJ2-5,few,TRBV7-9,TRBD1
TGCAGTGCTCTACCCGCGAGCTCCCTGGAGACCCAGTACTTC,CSALPASSLETQYF,TRBJ2-5,many,TRBV20-1,-
TGTGCCATCAGCACAGGGGGAGACCCCTACAATGAGCAGTTCTTC,CAISTGGDPYNEQFF,TRBJ2-1,-,TRBV10-3,TRBD1
TGCAGTGCTAGAAACGGAACCGTTAATTCACCCCTCCACTTT,CSARNGTVNSPLHF,TRBJ1-6,many,TRBV20-1,-
TGCAGTGCTAGAGCTCCCGGGGGTAGCGGGGGTTGGGAGACCCAGTACTTC,CSARAPGGSGGWETQYF,TRBJ2-5,many,TRBV20-1,TRBD2
TGCAGTGCCTCAGACAGGACCAACACCGGGGAGCTGTTTTTT,CSASDRTNTGELFF,TRBJ2-2,-,TRBV20-1,-
TGTGCCAGCAGACGTAGTGTGGATAAAGAGACCCAGTACTTC,CASRRSVDKETQYF,TRBJ2-5,few,TRBV6-1,-
TGTGCCAGCTCACCATGGACAGGCGGTGCGGGGGAGCTGTTTTTT,CASSPWTGGAGELFF,TRBJ2-2,-,TRBV18,TRBD1